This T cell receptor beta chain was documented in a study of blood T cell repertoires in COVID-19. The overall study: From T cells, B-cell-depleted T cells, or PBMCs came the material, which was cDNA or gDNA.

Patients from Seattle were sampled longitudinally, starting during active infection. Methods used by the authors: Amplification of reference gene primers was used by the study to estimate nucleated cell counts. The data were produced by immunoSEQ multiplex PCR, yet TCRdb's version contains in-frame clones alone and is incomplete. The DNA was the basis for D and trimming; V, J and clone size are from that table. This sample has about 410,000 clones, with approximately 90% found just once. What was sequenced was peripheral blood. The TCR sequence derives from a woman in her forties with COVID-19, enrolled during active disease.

This CDR3 reads CASSPRGREQYF. CDR3 nucleotides: TGTGCCAGCAGCCCCCGCGGGCGCGAGCAGTACTTC. The J gene is TRBJ2-7, the V gene TRBV7-2; TRBD2 is a possible D gene (5 bases). CDR1 is SGHTA and CDR2 is FQGNSA in the germline V gene. Between the trimmed V and J ends, which lost 5 bases and 6 bases, there was a span of 11 bases. The CDR3 has 12 amino acids.